Below are 14 T cell receptor beta chains sequenced from a single sample in a study of T cells in Graves' hyperthyroidism and ophthalmopathy. Template material for amplifying TCR beta CDR3 regions consisted of RNA transcripts. RT-PCR in the first round (using the HTBI primer set) targeted the TCR CDR3. TCRdb re-analysed the multiplex PCR reads in MiXCR, keeping a single row per CDR3 protein. This repertoire shows some 570,000 distinct CDR3 sequences, approximately 15% found once; its top ten account for around 7%. Sequencing was done on a sample of blood. These receptors came from a woman aged 18-35 years with Graves' ophthalmopathy.

This clonotype occurred many times. The chain carries TRBV6-2 or TRBV6-3 and TRBJ2-7; D is possibly TRBD1 (6 bases). V was pared by 0 bases and J by 4 bases, with 16 bases between. The CDR3 consists of 16 residues. CDR1 and CDR2 from the germline V gene are MNHEY and SVGEGT. This chain's CDR3 is CASSYSIGTLQYEQYF. As DNA, the CDR3 is TGTGCCAGCAGTTACTCGATCGGGACACTACAATACGAGCAGTACTTC.

In this sample, this clonotype turned up many times. V usage is TRBV3-1 and J usage is TRBJ1-5; no firm D call. V lost 0 bases, J lost 7 bases, and 4 bases lay in between. CDR3 length: 12 amino acids. CDR1 LGHDT and CDR2 YNNKEL come from the germline V gene (reference sequence). CDR3 residues: CASSQEDQPQHF. CDR3 coding DNA: TGTGCCAGCAGCCAAGAGGACCAGCCCCAGCATTTT. The variable domain in full, with the rest retrieved from reference TRBV3-1 and TRBJ1-5, is DTAVSQTPKYLVTQMGNDKSIKCEQNLGHDTMYWYKQDSKKFLKIMFSYNNKELIINETVPNRFSPKSPDKAHLNLHINSLELGDSAVYFCASSQEDQPQHFGDGTRLSIL.

This clonotype was seen ten or more times. The V and J genes are TRBV20-1 and TRBJ2-7; D is possibly TRBD2 (6 bases). The CDR3 totals 15 residues. V lost 1 base to trimming and J lost 2 bases, with 15 bases between them. Germline CDR1 is DFQATT and CDR2 is SNEGSKA (reference sequence). The CDR3 nucleotides are TGCAGTGCTAGAGTCACCGGAGGAGGGGCCTACGAGCAGTACTTC. It yields the protein CSARVTGGGAYEQYF.

V is TRBV10-3 and J is TRBJ2-3; D may correspond to TRBD1 or TRBD2 (6 bases each). The germline V gene has CDR1 ENHRY and CDR2 SYGVKD. Trimming cost V 9 bases and J 4 bases, with 11 bases left between them. The CDR3 runs to 12 residues. CDR3 nucleotide sequence: TGTGCCATTAGGAGGGGGGCAGATACGCAGTATTTT. Amino acid sequence: CAIRRGADTQYF.

The chain employs TRBV30 and TRBJ2-7, with TRBD2 identical over 14 bases. CDR3 length: 15 amino acids. Germline V gene data show CDR1 as GTSNPN and CDR2 as SVGIG (reference sequence). Unmatched junction bases numbered 9, after V lost 7 bases and J lost 4 bases. CDR3 residues: CAFSGTSGSRYEQYF. In DNA, the CDR3 is TGTGCCTTCAGTGGGACTAGCGGGAGTCGGTACGAGCAGTACTTC.

The V gene is TRBV20-1, the J gene TRBJ2-1; TRBD1 matches at 11 bases. Per germline, CDR1 DFQATT and CDR2 SNEGSKA (reference sequence). With 5 bases clipped from V and 6 bases from J, the junction kept 3 bases outside the gene matches. This CDR3 has 13 amino acids. The CDR3 region is CSAPDRGLNEQFF. In DNA, the CDR3 is TGCAGTGCTCCGGACAGGGGGCTCAATGAGCAGTTCTTC.

This clonotype was found many times. The chain employs TRBV18 and TRBJ1-6, with D unresolved. Trimming cost V 2 bases and J 5 bases, with 10 bases left between them. The germline CDR1 and CDR2 sequences are KGHSH and LQKENI. This CDR3 comprises 15 residues. For the CDR3, the DNA is TGTGCCAGCTCACCAGGACCCAGGAATAATTCACCCCTCCACTTT. Its translation: CASSPGPRNNSPLHF. The variable domain in full, completed from reference TRBV18 and TRBJ1-6, reads NAGVMQNPRHLVRRRGQEARLRCSPMKGHSHVYWYRQLPEEGLKFMVYLQKENIIDESGMPKERFSAEFPKEGPSILRIQQVVRGDSAAYFCASSPGPRNNSPLHFGNGTRLTVT.

In this sample, this clonotype turned up many times. The chain joins TRBV7-9 to TRBJ2-5, with TRBD2 identical over 14 bases. CDR1 is SEHNR and CDR2 is FQNEAQ in the germline V gene (reference sequence). V dropped 3 bases and J dropped 5; count of bases not matched to a gene: 8. The CDR3 runs 17 residues. The CDR3 is CASSFGLAGGGLETQYF. CDR3 sequence (DNA): TGTGCCAGCAGCTTCGGACTAGCGGGAGGCGGGTTGGAGACCCAGTACTTC.

This clonotype was seen a handful of times. The J gene is TRBJ2-2, the V gene TRBV29-1; TRBD2 might be the D (6 bases). V lost 4 bases to trimming and J lost 7 bases, with 13 bases between them. Germline V lookup: CDR1 SQVTM, CDR2 ANQGSEA. The CDR3 is made up of 13 amino acids. The CDR3 is CSVAREFGGELFF. The CDR3 bases are TGCAGCGTTGCTCGGGAGTTTGGCGGGGAGCTGTTTTTT.

There are a few counts of this clonotype. V is TRBV7-8 and J is TRBJ2-5, with D perhaps TRBD2 (5 bases). Germline loops: CDR1 SGHVS, CDR2 FQNEAQ. The V end was cut by 5 bases, the J end by 1 base, with 14 bases between. The CDR3 length is 15 residues. CDR3 amino acids: CASSQEGTLQETQYF. The CDR3 region has the DNA TGTGCCAGCAGCCAAGAGGGTACACTCCAAGAGACCCAGTACTTC.

This clonotype was detected ten times or more. The chain joins TRBV20-1 to TRBJ1-2, with TRBD1 as a possible D gene (6 bases). This CDR3 is 16 amino acids long. The V end lost 3 bases, the J end lost 4 bases, and 21 bases lay between the germline ends. Germline-derived CDR1 and CDR2 are DFQATT and SNEGSKA (reference sequence). The CDR3 bases are TGCAGTGCTAGCTCGATAGAAACAGGGTACGGCTATGGCTACACCTTC. Protein sequence: CSASSIETGYGYGYTF.

There are many counts of this clonotype. The gene calls are TRBV20-1 and TRBJ2-7; possibly TRBD1 or TRBD2 for D (5 bases each). The germline CDR1 and CDR2 sequences are DFQATT and SNEGSKA (reference sequence). With 7 bases removed from V and 5 bases from J, the gap between germline ends came to 15 bases. The CDR3 is 12 amino acids. The CDR3 nucleotides read TGCAGTGGGGACGGGCGACGGGACGAGCAGTACTTC. Amino acids: CSGDGRRDEQYF.

The chain employs TRBV28 and TRBJ2-7; 14 nucleotides align to TRBD2. The ends lost 5 bases at V and 4 bases at J; junction bases unmatched: 7. The V gene's germline CDR1 is MDHEN and CDR2 SYDVKM. The CDR3 sequence is 16 residues long. This chain's CDR3 is CASSTPGLAGVYEQYF. CDR3 DNA sequence: TGTGCCAGCAGTACCCCGGGACTAGCGGGAGTGTACGAGCAGTACTTC.

J is TRBJ1-3 and V is TRBV7-9; TRBD1 matches at 9 bases. With V trimmed by 5 bases and J by 4 bases, 9 bases remained unmatched. The CDR3 covers 16 residues. Looked up from germline, CDR1 is SEHNR and CDR2 is FQNEAQ (reference sequence). CDR3: CASSPTGGIGGNTIYF. The CDR3, as DNA: TGTGCCAGCAGCCCGACAGGGGGGATCGGGGGAAACACCATATATTTT.